These 32 T cell receptor beta chains originate from one sample sequenced in a study of blood T cell repertoires in COVID-19. Repertoires were generated with immunoSEQ multiplex PCR, while TCRdb's copy carries only in-frame clones and drops some. Of more than 95,000 clones listed, 92% are singletons. Sequenced input: peripheral blood. These receptor sequences come from a man in his forties or fifties with COVID-19, enrolled during active disease.

The rearrangement joins TRBV6-4 to TRBJ1-5; D gene ambiguous. The CDR3 has 11 amino acids. V was shortened by 7 bases and J by 7 bases, with 8 bases between the two germline ends. Germline lookup yields CDR1 MRHNA and CDR2 SNTAGT. In DNA, the CDR3 is TGTGCCAGCAATAGTTTGCAGCCCCAGCATTTT. It is translated as CASNSLQPQHF.

This clone was found a few times. The V call is TRBV6-5, the J call TRBJ1-1; D gene ambiguous. The CDR3 spans 12 residues. The germline V gene encodes CDR1 MNHEY and CDR2 SVGAGI. V lost 6 bases and J 6 bases, leaving 11 bases between the germline ends. CDR3 amino acids: CASREYMPEAFF. Written as DNA, the CDR3 is TGTGCCAGCAGGGAGTATATGCCTGAAGCTTTCTTT.

In this sample, this clone turned up once. This chain uses TRBV5-1 with TRBJ2-7, with a possible D match to TRBD1 (6 bases). The CDR3 totals 14 residues. Germline V gene lookup returns CDR1 SGHRS and CDR2 YFSETQ. The V end was cut by 2 bases, the J end by 2 bases, with 11 bases between. The DNA for the CDR3 is TGCGCCAGCAGCTTTACAGGGTCCCCCTACGAGCAGTACTTC. Its translation is CASSFTGSPYEQYF.

Details on this clone: Other nucleotide sequences from this sample produce the same CDR3. J is TRBJ1-5 and V is TRBV5-6; a possible D gene is TRBD1 (5 bases). V was shortened by 0 bases and J by 0 bases, with 7 bases between the two germline ends. The germline gives CDR1 SGHDT, CDR2 YYEEEE. The CDR3 length is 15 residues. The CDR3 protein is CASSLAGGSNQPQHF. The CDR3 DNA reads TGTGCCAGCAGCTTGGCGGGGGGTAGCAATCAGCCCCAGCATTTT.

Details on this clone: No DNA is shown, since the ends of the CDR3 on it are uncertain; the CDR3 is the one TCRdb lists. This rearrangement joins TRBV6-5 to TRBJ1-1; the table names TRBD1, a call not compared with the DNA. The CDR3 contains 12 residues when both ends are counted. Per the germline V gene, CDR1 is MNHEY and CDR2 is SVGAGI. The CDR3 region is CASSYWGQGTFF.

The chain employs TRBV4-1 and TRBJ2-5, with 8 bases identical to TRBD1. This CDR3 is built from 14 residues. J was trimmed by 3 bases and V by 3 bases; bases with no gene match: 3. Germline V gene data show CDR1 as MGHRA and CDR2 as YSYEKL. The CDR3 DNA is TGCGCCAGCAGCCATTACAGGGGGAAAGAGACCCAGTACTTC. It yields the protein CASSHYRGKETQYF.

This sequence joins TRBV11-3 and TRBJ2-1, with TRBD2 identical over 12 bases. The V segment lost 1 base and the J segment 9 bases; nucleotides outside the gene matches: 4. Looked up from germline, CDR1 is SGHNT and CDR2 is YENEEA. The CDR3 runs to 15 residues. CDR3 protein: CASSLVTSGSSEQFF. The DNA for the CDR3 is TGTGCCAGCAGCTTAGTGACTAGCGGGAGTAGTGAGCAGTTCTTC.

The chain links TRBV7-9 to TRBJ2-5, with 9 bases lining up with TRBD2. This CDR3 spans 15 amino acids. Germline V gives CDR1 SEHNR, CDR2 FQNEAQ (reference sequence). The V gene end was trimmed by 1 base and the J gene end by 5 bases; junction bases not matched to a gene: 5. CDR3 protein: CASSLGGRVGETQYF. The DNA for the CDR3 is TGTGCCAGCAGCTTAGGCGGGAGGGTAGGGGAGACCCAGTACTTC.

The genes are TRBV29-1 and TRBJ2-2; tentatively, D is TRBD2 (6 bases). The length of the CDR3 is 14 residues. The V gene's germline CDR1 is SQVTM and CDR2 ANQGSEA. Between the trimmed V and J ends, which lost 6 bases and 4 bases, there was a span of 15 bases. CDR3 sequence: CSVRNLGSTGELFF. CDR3 nucleotide sequence: TGCAGCGTGCGAAACCTCGGGAGCACCGGGGAGCTGTTTTTT.

The V call is TRBV24-1, the J call TRBJ2-2; 10 bases match TRBD1. This CDR3 has 13 amino acids. Germline V gene sequence: CDR1 KGHDR, CDR2 SFDVKD. Unmatched junction bases numbered 2, after V lost 7 bases and J lost 7 bases. The CDR3 spells CATRDRGRGELFF. CDR3 nucleotides: TGTGCCACCAGAGACAGGGGGCGCGGGGAGCTGTTTTTT.

J is TRBJ1-5 and V is TRBV6-1, with TRBD1 matching 8 bases. Germline V gene lookup returns CDR1 MNHNS and CDR2 SASEGT. After removal of 2 bases from V and 6 bases from J, the junction contained 6 bases not matched to a gene. The CDR3 totals 15 residues. The CDR3 nucleotides read TGTGCCAGCAGTGAAACCGGGACAGGCTTTCAGCCCCAGCATTTT. As protein: CASSETGTGFQPQHF.

CDR3 in amino acids: CSVFDTGELFF. CDR3 sequence (DNA): TGCAGCGTCTTTGACACCGGGGAGCTGTTTTTT. The rearrangement joins TRBV29-1 to TRBJ2-2; D not certain. This CDR3 contains 11 residues. The germline CDR1 and CDR2 sequences are SQVTM and ANQGSEA. The V gene lost 6 bases and the J gene lost 3 bases, with 5 bases spanning the gap.

This chain links TRBV28 with TRBJ1-4; the D is unclear. The CDR3 totals 12 residues. CDR1 is MDHEN and CDR2 is SYDVKM in the germline V gene. V was trimmed by 3 bases and J by 8 bases, leaving 7 bases between them. CDR3 sequence reads: CASSFYGEKLFF. The CDR3 DNA sequence: TGTGCCAGCAGTTTTTATGGCGAAAAACTGTTTTTT. Based on the CDR3 plus reference TRBV28 and TRBJ1-4, the full variable domain is DVKVTQSSRYLVKRTGEKVFLECVQDMDHENMFWYRQDPGLGLRLIYFSYDVKMKEKGDIPEGYSVSREKKERFSLILESASTNQTSMYLCASSFYGEKLFFGSGTQLSVL.

V is TRBV30 and J is TRBJ2-2; no clear D. The V gene's germline CDR1 is GTSNPN and CDR2 SVGIG (reference sequence). Trimming removed 3 bases from V and 4 bases from J, with 12 bases in between. The CDR3 runs 14 residues. The CDR3 nucleotides are TGTGCCTGGAGGCCGAGACTGACCACCGGGGAGCTGTTTTTT. It yields the protein CAWRPRLTTGELFF. Full variable domain (outside the CDR3, taken from reference TRBV30 and TRBJ2-2): SQTIHQWPATLVQPVGSPLSLECTVEGTSNPNLYWYRQAAGRGLQLLFYSVGIGQISSEVPQNLSASRPQDRQFILSSKKLLLSDSGFYLCAWRPRLTTGELFFGEGSRLTVL.

As concerns this clone: Sequence at one end of the junction differs from germline and may be a read error. The CDR3 DNA sequence: TGCGCCAGCAGCTTTCGGACAGGGGGCGTGAATACTGAAGCTTTCTTT. Protein: CASSFRTGGVNTEAFF. The chain joins TRBV5-1 to TRBJ1-1; 11 bases fit TRBD1. In germline, CDR1 is SGHRS, CDR2 YFSETQ. The CDR3 length is 16 residues.

The chain recombines TRBV6-6 with TRBJ2-4; TRBD2 matches 7 bases. The CDR3 has 14 residues. Germline CDR1 is MNHNY and CDR2 is SVGAGI (reference sequence). Trimming removed 7 bases from V and 2 bases from J; junction bases left unmatched: 5. The CDR3 DNA reads as TGTGCCAGCACTGGGGGGGGAACCAAAAACATTCAGTACTTC. The encoded protein is CASTGGGTKNIQYF.

The genes are TRBV11-2 and TRBJ2-3, with D perhaps TRBD2 (6 bases). V shed 2 bases and J shed 0 bases, with 9 bases lying between them. This CDR3 contains 15 residues. CDR1 is SGHAT and CDR2 is FQNNGV in the germline V gene. Here the CDR3 DNA reads TGTGCCAGCAGCTTAATCGGGGGTAGCACAGATACGCAGTATTTT. Translating it yields CASSLIGGSTDTQYF.

This chain uses TRBV7-8 with TRBJ2-5; TRBD2 is a possible D gene (5 bases). V shed 7 bases and J shed 2 bases, with 14 bases lying between them. The CDR3 runs to 14 residues. Germline CDR1 SGHVS, CDR2 FQNEAQ. The CDR3 protein is CASTNEGKQETQYF. The CDR3 DNA reads TGTGCCAGCACCAACGAGGGAAAGCAAGAGACCCAGTACTTC.

J is TRBJ2-1 and V is TRBV7-2, with D possibly matching TRBD2 (6 bases). The CDR3 consists of 19 residues. Germline CDR1 reads SGHTA; CDR2 reads FQGNSA. Deletions cut 5 bases from V and 0 bases from J, with 23 bases between. CDR3 sequence: CASSPRVAEWRLSYNEQFF. CDR3 DNA: TGTGCCAGCAGCCCCCGGGTAGCGGAGTGGAGGCTCTCCTACAATGAGCAGTTCTTC.

The J gene is TRBJ2-7, the V gene TRBV12-3 or TRBV12-4; D call uncertain. The CDR3 loop spans 12 amino acids. V dropped 7 bases and J dropped 7 bases, with 14 bases sitting between them. CDR3 in amino acids: CASTPASGEQYF. For the CDR3, the DNA is TGTGCCAGCACCCCCGCTAGTGGGGAGCAGTACTTC.

The genes are TRBV30 and TRBJ1-2; D is unresolved. Trimming shortened V by 4 bases and J by 2 bases, and 17 bases separated the two germline ends. CDR1 is GTSNPN and CDR2 is SVGIG in the germline V gene (reference sequence). The CDR3 spans 15 residues. CDR3 sequence reads: CAWTHMPARNYGYTF. CDR3 bases: TGTGCCTGGACCCATATGCCCGCTAGAAACTATGGCTACACCTTC. The complete variable domain, with remaining parts taken from reference TRBV30 and TRBJ1-2, reads SQTIHQWPATLVQPVGSPLSLECTVEGTSNPNLYWYRQAAGRGLQLLFYSVGIGQISSEVPQNLSASRPQDRQFILSSKKLLLSDSGFYLCAWTHMPARNYGYTFGSGTRLTVV.

This chain joins TRBV9 and TRBJ2-5; D perhaps matches TRBD2 (5 bases). Trimming removed 0 bases at V and 2 bases at J, with 8 bases between. The germline V gene has CDR1 SGDLS and CDR2 YYNGEE. This CDR3 contains 14 residues. The CDR3 loop is CASSVERDQETQYF. The CDR3 DNA is TGTGCCAGCAGCGTAGAGAGGGATCAAGAGACCCAGTACTTC.

There are a few counts of this clone. The chain combines TRBV19 with TRBJ1-2; 10 nucleotides agree with TRBD1. This CDR3 comprises 13 residues. J gave up 8 bases and V 6 bases, and 6 bases lay outside the gene matches. Germline assignment: CDR1 LNHDA and CDR2 SQIVND (reference sequence). CDR3 nucleotide sequence: TGTGCCAGTAGGAGCGGGACAGGGGACGGCTACACCTTC. Protein: CASRSGTGDGYTF.

The chain recombines TRBV19 with TRBJ2-6; D not resolved. The CDR3 length is 16 residues. V was cut by 4 bases and J by 1 base, with 11 bases left in between. Germline V lookup: CDR1 LNHDA, CDR2 SQIVND (reference sequence). CDR3 nucleotides: TGTGCCAGTAGTACCTCCCGAGGTTCTGGGGCCAACGTCCTGACTTTC. It encodes CASSTSRGSGANVLTF. The whole variable domain, remainder taken from reference TRBV19 and TRBJ2-6, is DGGITQSPKYLFRKEGQNVTLSCEQNLNHDAMYWYRQDPGQGLRLIYYSQIVNDFQKGDIAEGYSVSREKKESFPLTVTSAQKNPTAFYLCASSTSRGSGANVLTFGAGSRLTVL.

This chain links TRBV6-6 with TRBJ2-1; TRBD2 matches 9 bases. CDR1 and CDR2 from the germline V gene are MNHNY and SVGAGI (reference sequence). V dropped 6 bases and J dropped 0; count of bases not matched to a gene: 18. This CDR3 region has 20 residues. CDR3 region: CASSPEASGTSLSSYNEQFF. CDR3 nucleotide sequence: TGTGCCAGCAGCCCCGAAGCTAGCGGGACTTCTTTAAGCTCCTACAATGAGCAGTTCTTC.

The rearrangement links TRBV5-1 to TRBJ2-2; 7 bases map to TRBD2. Germline values: CDR1 SGHRS, CDR2 YFSETQ. J lost 1 base, V lost 3 bases, and 6 bases had no gene match. The CDR3 totals 16 residues. In DNA, the CDR3 is TGCGCCAGCAGCTCGGTAACTAGCGAGAACACCGGGGAGCTGTTTTTT. This codes for CASSSVTSENTGELFF.

The rearrangement links TRBV6-5 to TRBJ2-3, with a tentative D call TRBD1 (6 bases). Germline assignment: CDR1 MNHEY and CDR2 SVGAGI. This CDR3 comprises 13 residues. Trimming shortened V by 8 bases and J by 1 base, and 10 bases separated the two germline ends. As DNA, the CDR3 is TGTGCCAGCGGTCGACAGGGCACAGATACGCAGTATTTT. This encodes CASGRQGTDTQYF.

The chain employs TRBV5-1 and TRBJ2-7; TRBD1 matches at 7 bases. V lost 2 bases to trimming and J lost 6 bases; unmatched junction nucleotides: 11. This CDR3 is built from 15 residues. The germline CDR1 and CDR2 sequences are SGHRS and YFSETQ. CDR3: CASSFQWAGGSEQYF. CDR3 bases: TGCGCCAGCAGCTTCCAGTGGGCAGGGGGATCCGAGCAGTACTTC.

The chain joins TRBV6-1 to TRBJ2-7, with D possibly matching TRBD2 (6 bases). The CDR3 consists of 15 residues. Germline CDR1 MNHNS, CDR2 SASEGT. Trimming shortened V by 0 bases and J by 2 bases, and 11 bases separated the two germline ends. CDR3 DNA: TGTGCCAGCAGTGAAGCCGTCCGGGGGACCTACGAGCAGTACGTC. This gives the protein CASSEAVRGTYEQYV.

The gene calls are TRBV2 and TRBJ1-1; 8 bases agree with TRBD1. The trim removed 4 bases at V and 5 bases at J, leaving 3 bases unmatched. This CDR3 has 13 amino acids. Germline assignment: CDR1 SNHLY and CDR2 FYNNEI. CDR3 bases: TGTGCCAGCAGTGGGGACAGGCAGACTGAAGCTTTCTTT. Translating it yields CASSGDRQTEAFF.

This clone was seen just once. The CDR3 sequence is CASSGSSSGLFYEQYF. The CDR3 DNA reads as TGTGCCAGCAGTGGCTCATCCTCGGGACTTTTCTACGAGCAGTACTTC. The gene calls are TRBV6-1 and TRBJ2-7; possible D gene TRBD2, 6 bases. This CDR3 is 16 amino acids long. V lost 4 bases to trimming and J lost 3 bases, with 19 bases between them. In germline, CDR1 is MNHNS, CDR2 SASEGT.

The CDR3 reads CASARRIQETQYF. In nucleotides, the CDR3 is TGTGCTAGTGCCCGGCGGATTCAAGAGACCCAGTACTTC. The chain recombines TRBV12-5 with TRBJ2-5, with D hard to call. From germline, CDR1 is LGHNT and CDR2 FRNRAP. There are 13 residues in the CDR3. With 7 bases removed from V and 2 bases from J, the gap between germline ends came to 11 bases. The full variable domain, rest sourced from reference TRBV12-5 and TRBJ2-5, is DARVTQTPRHKVTEMGQEVTMRCQPILGHNTVFWYRQTMMQGLELLAYFRNRAPLDDSGMPKDRFSAEMPDATLATLKIQPSEPRDSAVYFCASARRIQETQYFGPGTRLLVL.